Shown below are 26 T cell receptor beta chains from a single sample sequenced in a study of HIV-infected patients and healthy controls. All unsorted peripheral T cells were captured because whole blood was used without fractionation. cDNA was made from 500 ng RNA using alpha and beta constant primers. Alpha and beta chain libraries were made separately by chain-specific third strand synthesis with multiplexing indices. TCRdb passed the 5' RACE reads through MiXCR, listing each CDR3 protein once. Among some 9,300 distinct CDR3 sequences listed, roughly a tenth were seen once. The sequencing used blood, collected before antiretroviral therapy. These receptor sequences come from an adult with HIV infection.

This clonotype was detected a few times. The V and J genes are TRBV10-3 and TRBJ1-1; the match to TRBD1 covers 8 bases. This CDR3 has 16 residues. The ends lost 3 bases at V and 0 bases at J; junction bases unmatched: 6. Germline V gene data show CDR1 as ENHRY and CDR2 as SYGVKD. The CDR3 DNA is TGTGCCATCAGTGAAGGGACAGGACTAATGAACACTGAAGCTTTCTTT. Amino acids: CAISEGTGLMNTEAFF.

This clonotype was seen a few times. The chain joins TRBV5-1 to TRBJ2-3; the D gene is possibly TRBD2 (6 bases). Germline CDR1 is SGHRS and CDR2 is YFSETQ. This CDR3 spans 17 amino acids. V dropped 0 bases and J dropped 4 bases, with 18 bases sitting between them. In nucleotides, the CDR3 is TGCGCCAGCAGCTTGGCTGCCGGGAGCAAAGGAGCAGATACGCAGTATTTT. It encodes CASSLAAGSKGADTQYF.

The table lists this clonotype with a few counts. CDR3 DNA sequence: TGTGCCAGCAATACACAGGGCGGGAACACTGAAGCTTTCTTT. Translating it yields CASNTQGGNTEAFF. This sequence joins TRBV27 and TRBJ1-1, with D possibly matching TRBD1 (6 bases). The germline V gene encodes CDR1 MNHEY and CDR2 SMNVEV (reference sequence). V was clipped by 7 bases and J by 1 base, with 13 bases between them. This CDR3 is 14 amino acids long.

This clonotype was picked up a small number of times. The DNA of the CDR3 is TGCAGCGTTGTACTAGCGGGCGCTTCCGAGCAGTACTTC. Translation: CSVVLAGASEQYF. J is TRBJ2-7 and V is TRBV29-1; 9 bases agree with TRBD2. CDR1 is SQVTM and CDR2 is ANQGSEA in the germline V gene. CDR3 size: 13 residues. With V trimmed by 4 bases and J by 6 bases, 7 bases remained unmatched.

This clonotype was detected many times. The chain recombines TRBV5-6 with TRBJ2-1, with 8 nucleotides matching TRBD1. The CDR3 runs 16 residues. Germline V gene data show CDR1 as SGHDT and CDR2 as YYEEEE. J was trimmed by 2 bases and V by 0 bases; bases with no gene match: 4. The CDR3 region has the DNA TGTGCCAGCAGCTTGGGGACAGGGAACGCCTACAATGAGCAGTTCTTC. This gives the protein CASSLGTGNAYNEQFF.

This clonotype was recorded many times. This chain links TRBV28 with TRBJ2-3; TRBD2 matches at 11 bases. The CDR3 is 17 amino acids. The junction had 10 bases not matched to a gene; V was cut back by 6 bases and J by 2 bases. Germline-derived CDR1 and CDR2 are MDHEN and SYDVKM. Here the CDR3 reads CASSSTVLAGDTDTQYF. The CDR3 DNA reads TGTGCCAGCAGCTCGACCGTACTAGCGGGGGACACAGATACGCAGTATTTT.

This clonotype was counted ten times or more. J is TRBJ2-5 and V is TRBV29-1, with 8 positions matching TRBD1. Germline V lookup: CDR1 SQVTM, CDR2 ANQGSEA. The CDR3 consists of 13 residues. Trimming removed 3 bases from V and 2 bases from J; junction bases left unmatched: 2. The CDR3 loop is CSVDWDRQETQYF. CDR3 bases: TGCAGCGTTGATTGGGACAGGCAAGAGACCCAGTACTTC.

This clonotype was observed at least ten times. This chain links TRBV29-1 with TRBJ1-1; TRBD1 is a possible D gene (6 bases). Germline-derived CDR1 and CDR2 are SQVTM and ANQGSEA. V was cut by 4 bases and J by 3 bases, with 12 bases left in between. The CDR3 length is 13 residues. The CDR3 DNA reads TGCAGCGTTGGGTGGGGGCTTTACACTGAAGCTTTCTTT. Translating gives CSVGWGLYTEAFF.

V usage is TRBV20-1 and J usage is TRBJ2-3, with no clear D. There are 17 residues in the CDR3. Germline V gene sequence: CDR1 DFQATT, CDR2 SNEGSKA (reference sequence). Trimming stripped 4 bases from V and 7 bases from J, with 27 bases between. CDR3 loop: CSAKYPFDSTLFYTQYF. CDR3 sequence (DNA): TGCAGTGCTAAGTACCCATTCGACTCCACACTCTTTTATACGCAGTATTTT.

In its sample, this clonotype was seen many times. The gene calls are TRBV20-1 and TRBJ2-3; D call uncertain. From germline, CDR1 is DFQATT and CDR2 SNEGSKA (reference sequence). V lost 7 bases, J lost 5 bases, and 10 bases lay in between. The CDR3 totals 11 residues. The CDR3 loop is CSEKIRDTQYF. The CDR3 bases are TGCAGTGAGAAGATCAGAGATACGCAGTATTTT.

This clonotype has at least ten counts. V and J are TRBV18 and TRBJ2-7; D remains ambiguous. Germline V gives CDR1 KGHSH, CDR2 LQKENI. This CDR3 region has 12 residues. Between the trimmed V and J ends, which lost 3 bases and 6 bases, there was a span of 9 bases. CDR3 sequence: CASSPIWGEQYF. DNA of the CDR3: TGTGCCAGCTCACCGATCTGGGGCGAGCAGTACTTC.

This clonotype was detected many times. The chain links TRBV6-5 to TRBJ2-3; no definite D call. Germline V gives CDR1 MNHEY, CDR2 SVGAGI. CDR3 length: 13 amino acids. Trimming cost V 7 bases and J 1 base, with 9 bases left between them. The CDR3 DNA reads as TGTGCCAGCATCGGACCGGGCACAGATACGCAGTATTTT. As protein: CASIGPGTDTQYF.

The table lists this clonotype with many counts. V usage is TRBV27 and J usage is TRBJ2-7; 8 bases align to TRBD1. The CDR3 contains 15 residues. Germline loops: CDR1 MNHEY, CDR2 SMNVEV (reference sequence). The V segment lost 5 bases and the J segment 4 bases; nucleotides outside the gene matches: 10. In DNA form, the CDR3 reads TGTGCCAGCAGTCTACTAGGACAGGGTGGGTACGAGCAGTACTTC. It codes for CASSLLGQGGYEQYF.

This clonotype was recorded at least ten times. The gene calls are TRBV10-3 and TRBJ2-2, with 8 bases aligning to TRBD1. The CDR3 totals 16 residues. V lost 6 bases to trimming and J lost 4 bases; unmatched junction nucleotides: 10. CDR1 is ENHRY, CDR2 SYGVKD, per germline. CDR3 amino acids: CAISPGQGMGTGELFF. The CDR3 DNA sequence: TGTGCCATCAGCCCCGGACAGGGTATGGGCACCGGGGAGCTGTTTTTT.

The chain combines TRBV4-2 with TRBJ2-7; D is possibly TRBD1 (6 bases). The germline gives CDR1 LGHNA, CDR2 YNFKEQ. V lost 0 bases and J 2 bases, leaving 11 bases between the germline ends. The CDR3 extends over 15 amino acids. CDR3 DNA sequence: TGTGCCAGCAGCCAAGAGGGGGCTCGGACCTACGAGCAGTACTTC. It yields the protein CASSQEGARTYEQYF.

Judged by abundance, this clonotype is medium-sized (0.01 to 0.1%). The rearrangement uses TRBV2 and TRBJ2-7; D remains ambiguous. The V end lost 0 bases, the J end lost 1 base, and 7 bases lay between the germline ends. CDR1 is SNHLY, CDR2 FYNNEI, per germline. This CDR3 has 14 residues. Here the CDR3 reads CASSEAGWSYEQYF. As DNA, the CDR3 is TGTGCCAGCAGTGAAGCAGGGTGGTCCTACGAGCAGTACTTC.

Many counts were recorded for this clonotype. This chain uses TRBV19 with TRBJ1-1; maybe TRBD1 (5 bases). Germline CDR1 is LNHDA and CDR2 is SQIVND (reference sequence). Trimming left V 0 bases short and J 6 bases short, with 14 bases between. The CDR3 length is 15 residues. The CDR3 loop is CASSIEAGLYAEAFF. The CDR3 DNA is TGTGCCAGTAGTATAGAGGCGGGGCTTTATGCTGAAGCTTTCTTT.

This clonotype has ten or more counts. The CDR3 loop is CASSPVEETQYF. The CDR3 DNA sequence: TGTGCCAGCAGTCCGGTCGAAGAGACCCAGTACTTC. This sequence joins TRBV6-2 or TRBV6-3 and TRBJ2-5, with D uncertain. Germline V gene data show CDR1 as MNHEY and CDR2 as SVGEGT. Trimming removed 5 bases from V and 3 bases from J, with 7 bases in between. This CDR3 comprises 12 residues.

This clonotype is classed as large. This chain's CDR3 is CAISDGYQETQYF. The CDR3 DNA is TGTGCCATCAGTGATGGGTATCAAGAGACCCAGTACTTC. The J gene is TRBJ2-5, the V gene TRBV10-3; D call uncertain. Trimming removed 3 bases from V and 2 bases from J, with 7 bases in between. The germline V gene has CDR1 ENHRY and CDR2 SYGVKD. The CDR3 is 13 amino acids.

The CDR3 is CASSLPAGKYEQYF. As DNA, the CDR3 is TGTGCCAGCAGTTTACCAGCGGGCAAGTACGAGCAGTACTTC. This chain connects TRBV28 to TRBJ2-7, with D perhaps matching TRBD2 (6 bases). The CDR3 has 14 residues. CDR1 is MDHEN, CDR2 SYDVKM, per germline. V lost 2 bases and J 4 bases, leaving 12 bases between the germline ends.

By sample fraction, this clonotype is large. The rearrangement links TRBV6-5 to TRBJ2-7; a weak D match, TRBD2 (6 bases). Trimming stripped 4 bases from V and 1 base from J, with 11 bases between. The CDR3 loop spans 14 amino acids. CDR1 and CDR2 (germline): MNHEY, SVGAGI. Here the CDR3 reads CASSFSSESYEQYF. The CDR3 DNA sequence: TGTGCCAGCAGTTTCTCTAGCGAATCCTACGAGCAGTACTTC.

The DNA of the CDR3 is TGCGCCAGCAGCTTGGCGGGGGACAGGGCTGAAGCTTTCTTT. As protein: CASSLAGDRAEAFF. The chain joins TRBV5-1 to TRBJ1-1; 9 nucleotides agree with TRBD1. This CDR3 has 14 amino acids. Germline CDR1 SGHRS, CDR2 YFSETQ. V shed 0 bases, J shed 6 bases, and the junction held 3 bases outside the gene matches. The whole variable domain, remainder taken from reference TRBV5-1 and TRBJ1-1, is KAGVTQTPRYLIKTRGQQVTLSCSPISGHRSVSWYQQTPGQGLQFLFEYFSETQRNKGNFPGRFSGRQFSNSRSEMNVSTLELGDSALYLCASSLAGDRAEAFFGQGTRLTVV.

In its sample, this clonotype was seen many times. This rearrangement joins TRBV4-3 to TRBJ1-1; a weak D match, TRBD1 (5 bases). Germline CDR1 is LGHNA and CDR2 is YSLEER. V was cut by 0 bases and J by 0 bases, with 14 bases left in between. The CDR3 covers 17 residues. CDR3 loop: CASSQDGTGTLNTEAFF. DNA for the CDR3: TGCGCCAGCAGCCAAGATGGGACGGGCACCTTGAACACTGAAGCTTTCTTT.

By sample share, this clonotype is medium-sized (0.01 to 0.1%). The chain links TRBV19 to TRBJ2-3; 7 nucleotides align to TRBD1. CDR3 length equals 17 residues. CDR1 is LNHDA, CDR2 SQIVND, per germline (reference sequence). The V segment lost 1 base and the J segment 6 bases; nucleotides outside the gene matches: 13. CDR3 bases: TGTGCCAGTAGTATAGGAGGACAGGAGATTAAATTGGATACGCAGTATTTT. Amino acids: CASSIGGQEIKLDTQYF.

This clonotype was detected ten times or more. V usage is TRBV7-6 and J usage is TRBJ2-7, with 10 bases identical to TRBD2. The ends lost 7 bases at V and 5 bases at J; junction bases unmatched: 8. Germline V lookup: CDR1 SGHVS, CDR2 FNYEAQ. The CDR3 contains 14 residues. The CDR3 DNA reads TGTGCCAGCACCAAAGGGACTAGCGCCGACGAGCAGTACTTC. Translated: CASTKGTSADEQYF. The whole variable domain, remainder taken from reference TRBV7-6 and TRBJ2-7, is GAGVSQSPRYKVTKRGQDVALRCDPISGHVSLYWYRQALGQGPEFLTYFNYEAQQDKSGLPNDRFSAERPEGSISTLTIQRTEQRDSAMYRCASTKGTSADEQYFGPGTRLTVT.

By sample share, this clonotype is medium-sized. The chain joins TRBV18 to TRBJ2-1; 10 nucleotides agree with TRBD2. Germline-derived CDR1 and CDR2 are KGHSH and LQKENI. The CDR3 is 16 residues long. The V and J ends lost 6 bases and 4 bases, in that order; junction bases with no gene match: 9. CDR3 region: CASSYLAGGPYNEQFF. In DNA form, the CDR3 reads TGTGCCAGCTCGTACTTAGCGGGAGGCCCTTACAATGAGCAGTTCTTC.